Detailed here is one T cell receptor beta chain. Its antigen is unknown. The sample originates from a study of cytomegalovirus exposure and HLA in healthy donors. Study-wide context: Earlier sequencing of around 190 million T cells yielded 100 million to 120 million unique TCR beta sequences.

Healthy bone marrow donors formed the donor group. Nominal health characterized the donors when sampled, though unrecorded immune exposures were likely. The PCR used 60 Vbeta and 13 Jbeta primers. Only in-frame clones appear in the TCRdb table, and some are missing; sequencing was by immunoSEQ multiplex PCR. The sample has some 200,000 clones; 75% to 90% are singletons. Germline assignment: CDR1 MDHEN and CDR2 SYDVKM. CDR3 length equals 16 residues. The V and J ends lost 6 bases and 2 bases, in that order; junction bases with no gene match: 11. Study-wide results and caveats: Most TCR sequences showed up rarely, but some public TCRs showed up in many donors.

Sequences were obtained from PBMCs. The sequence derives from a woman aged 18 to 35 in good health and CMV-seronegative. V gene TRBV28 combines with J gene TRBJ2-3; 7 bases line up with TRBD2. The CDR3 nucleotides read TGTGCCAGCAGCATATCCTGGGCGGGAGACACAGATACGCAGTATTTT. It encodes CASSISWAGDTDTQYF.